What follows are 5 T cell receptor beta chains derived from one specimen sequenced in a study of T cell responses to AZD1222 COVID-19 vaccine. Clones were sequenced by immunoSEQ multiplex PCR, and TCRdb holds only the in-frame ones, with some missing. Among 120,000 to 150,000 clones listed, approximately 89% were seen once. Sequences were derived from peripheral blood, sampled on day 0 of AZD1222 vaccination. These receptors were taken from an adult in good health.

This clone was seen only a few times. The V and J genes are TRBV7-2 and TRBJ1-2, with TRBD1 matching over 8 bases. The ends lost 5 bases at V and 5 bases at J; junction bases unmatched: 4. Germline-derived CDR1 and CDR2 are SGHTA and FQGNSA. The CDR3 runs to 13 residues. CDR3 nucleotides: TGTGCCAGCAGCGTGGACAGGGATTATGGCTACACCTTC. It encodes CASSVDRDYGYTF.

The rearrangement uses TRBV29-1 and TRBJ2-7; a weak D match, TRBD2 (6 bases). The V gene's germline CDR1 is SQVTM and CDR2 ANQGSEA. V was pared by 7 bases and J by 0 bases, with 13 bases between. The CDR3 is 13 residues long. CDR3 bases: TGCAGCGCAGGAACCGGGGGCTCCTACGAGCAGTACTTC. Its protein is CSAGTGGSYEQYF.

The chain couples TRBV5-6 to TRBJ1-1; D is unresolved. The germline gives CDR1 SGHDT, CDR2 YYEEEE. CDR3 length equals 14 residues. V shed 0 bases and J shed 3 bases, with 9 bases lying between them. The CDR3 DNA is TGTGCCAGCAGCTTGGCCTGGGCGTACACTGAAGCTTTCTTT. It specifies CASSLAWAYTEAFF.

This CDR3 reads CSVLQSALYEQYF. The CDR3 DNA reads as TGCAGCGTTTTACAGTCCGCCCTCTACGAGCAGTACTTC. The chain links TRBV29-1 to TRBJ2-7; no firm D call. The germline V gene has CDR1 SQVTM and CDR2 ANQGSEA. The germline V and J ends were trimmed by 5 bases and 3 bases, with 14 bases remaining between them. There are 13 residues in the CDR3.

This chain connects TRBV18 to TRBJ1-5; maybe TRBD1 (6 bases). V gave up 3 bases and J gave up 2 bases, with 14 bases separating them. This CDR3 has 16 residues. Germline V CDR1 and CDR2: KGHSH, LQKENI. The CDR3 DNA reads TGTGCCAGCTCACCTCCCTTTAGGACAGGCAATCAGCCCCAGCATTTT. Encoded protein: CASSPPFRTGNQPQHF.